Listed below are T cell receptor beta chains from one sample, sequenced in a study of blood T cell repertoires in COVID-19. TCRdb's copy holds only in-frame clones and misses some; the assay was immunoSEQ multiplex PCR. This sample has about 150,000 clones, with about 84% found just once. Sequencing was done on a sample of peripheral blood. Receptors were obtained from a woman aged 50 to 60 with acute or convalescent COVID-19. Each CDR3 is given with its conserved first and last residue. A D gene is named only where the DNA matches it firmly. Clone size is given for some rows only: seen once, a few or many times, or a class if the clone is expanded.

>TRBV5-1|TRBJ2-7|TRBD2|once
TGCGCCAGCAGCCAAACTATAGCGGGGAGCTACGAGCAGTACTTC
CASSQTIAGSYEQYF
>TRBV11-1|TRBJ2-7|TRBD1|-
TGTGCCAGCAGCCTGGGGCAGGGGGAGTACGAGCAGTACTTC
CASSLGQGEYEQYF
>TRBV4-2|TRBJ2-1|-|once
TGTGCCAGCAGCCAAGATGGGGCGGGGAATGAGCAGTTCTTC
CASSQDGAGNEQFF
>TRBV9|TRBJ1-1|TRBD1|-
TGTGCCAGCAGCCCCGGGACAGGGAACACTGAAGCTTTCTTT
CASSPGTGNTEAFF
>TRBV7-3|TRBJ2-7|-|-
TGTGCCAGCAGCCCATATCAGGGGCCTATTTACGAGCAGTACTTC
CASSPYQGPIYEQYF
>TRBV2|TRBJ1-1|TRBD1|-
TGTGCCAGCAGGGGTATATCCCCGGGACAGGGCGGGGATATGCGCACTGAAGCTTTCTTT
CASRGISPGQGGDMRTEAFF
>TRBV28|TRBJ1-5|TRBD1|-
TGTGCCAGCAGTTCCAGCGACAGGGTGGATCAGCCCCAGCATTTT
CASSSSDRVDQPQHF
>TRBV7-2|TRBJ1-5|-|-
TGTGCCAGCAGCGCAGACAGAACCTTCAATCAGCCCCAGCATTTT
CASSADRTFNQPQHF
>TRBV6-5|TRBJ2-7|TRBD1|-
TGTGCCAGCAGTTATTCCAGGGGGTCCCACGAGCAGTACTTC
CASSYSRGSHEQYF
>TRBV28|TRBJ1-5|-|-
TGTGCCAGCCGGGGGGCCAGCAATCAGCCCCAGCATTTT
CASRGASNQPQHF
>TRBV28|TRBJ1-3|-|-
TGTGCCAGCAGTTTTATGGTTTGGCTGCCTGGAAACACCATATATTTT
CASSFMVWLPGNTIYF
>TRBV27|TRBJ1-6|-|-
TGTGCCAGCACCTCGCAGTATAATTCACCCCTCCACTTT
CASTSQYNSPLHF
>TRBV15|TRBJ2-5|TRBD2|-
TGTGCCACCAGCAGGGGAGGGACTAGCGGCCAAGAGACCCAGTACTTC
CATSRGGTSGQETQYF
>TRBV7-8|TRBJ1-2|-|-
TGTGCCAGCAGCGCCACAGGGCGAGTAGGTGGCTACACCTTC
CASSATGRVGGYTF
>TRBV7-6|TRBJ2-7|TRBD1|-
TGTGCCAGCAGCCCGAATAACAGGGGGCTCGACGAGCAGTACTTC
CASSPNNRGLDEQYF
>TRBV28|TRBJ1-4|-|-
TGTGCCAGCAGCTACTCTGCGGGTATAGGAACTAATGAAAAACTGTTTTTT
CASSYSAGIGTNEKLFF
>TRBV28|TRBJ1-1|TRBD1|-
TGTGCCAGCACCCCCTTGGACAGGATGAACACTGAAGCTTTCTTT
CASTPLDRMNTEAFF
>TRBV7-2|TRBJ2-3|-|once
TGTGCCAGCAGCCCTGGTGGGGGCCAAGATACGCAGTATTTT
CASSPGGGQDTQYF
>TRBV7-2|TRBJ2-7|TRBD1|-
TGTGCCAGCAGCTTCCAAACGGGACAGGGGGCCTACGAGCAGTACTTC
CASSFQTGQGAYEQYF
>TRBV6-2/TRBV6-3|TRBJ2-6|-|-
TGTGCCAGCAGTGGGCCCTCTGGGGCCAACGTCCTGACTTTC
CASSGPSGANVLTF
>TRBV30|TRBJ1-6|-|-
TGTGCGCGTGCCCAGGGGTTTGACTCACCCCTCCACTTT
CARAQGFDSPLHF
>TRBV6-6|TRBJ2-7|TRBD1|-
TGTGCCAGCAGCGACCGGACAGGAAGATTCTACGAGCAGTACTTC
CASSDRTGRFYEQYF
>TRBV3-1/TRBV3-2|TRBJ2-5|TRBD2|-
TGTGCCAGCAGTAGGACTAGCGCATCACAAGAGACCCAGTACTTC
CASSRTSASQETQYF
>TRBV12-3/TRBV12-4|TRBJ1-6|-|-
TGTGCCAGCAGTACGAACAGGGAAGGACCCCTCCACTTT
CASSTNREGPLHF
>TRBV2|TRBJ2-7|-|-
TGTGCCAGCAGTGAAATGGAGACTCCCCCTTACGAGCAGTACTTC
CASSEMETPPYEQYF
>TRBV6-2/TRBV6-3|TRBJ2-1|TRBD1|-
TGTGCCAGCAGTTCTGGGACAGCCAGCTCCTACAATGAGCAGTTCTTC
CASSSGTASSYNEQFF
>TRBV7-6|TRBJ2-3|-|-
TGTGCCAGCAGCTCCGACGGGGGACTGAGCACAGATACGCAGTATTTT
CASSSDGGLSTDTQYF
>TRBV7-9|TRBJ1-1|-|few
TGTGCCAGCAGCACGCAGTCCTCTGACACTGAAGCTTTCTTT
CASSTQSSDTEAFF
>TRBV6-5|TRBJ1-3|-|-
TGTGCCAGCGCCCTGCAGTATTCCGCTGGAAACACCATATATTTT
CASALQYSAGNTIYF
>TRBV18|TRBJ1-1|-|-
TGTGCCAGCTCCCCTCAGGGTTCCTCTGAAGCTTTCTTT
CASSPQGSSEAFF
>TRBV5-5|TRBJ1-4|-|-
TGTGCCAGCAGCTTGGGGCACACAGCTAATGAAAAACTGTTTTTT
CASSLGHTANEKLFF
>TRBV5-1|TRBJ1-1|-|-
TGCGCCAGCAGCCCGGGGGAAGGCATTGAAGCTTTCTTT
CASSPGEGIEAFF
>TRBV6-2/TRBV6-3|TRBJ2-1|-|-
TGTGCCAGCAGTTACTCGAAGAACCGGGGCTACAATGAGCAGTTCTTC
CASSYSKNRGYNEQFF
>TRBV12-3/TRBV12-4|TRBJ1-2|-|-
TGTGCCAGCAGTTTCGACACCTCCTATGGCTACACCTTC
CASSFDTSYGYTF
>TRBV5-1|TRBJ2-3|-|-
TGCGCCAGCAGCTTGTCAGGGGCAGATACGCAGTATTTT
CASSLSGADTQYF
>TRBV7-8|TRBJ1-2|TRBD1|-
TGTGCCAGCAGCTTCACACGGGACAGGGGCCATGGCTACACCTTC
CASSFTRDRGHGYTF
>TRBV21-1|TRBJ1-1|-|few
TGTGCCAGCAGCAAAGCGCGTGGGGGGGGGAACACTGAAGCTTTCTTT
CASSKARGGGNTEAFF
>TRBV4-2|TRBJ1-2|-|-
TGTGCCAGCAGCCAAGAGGGGGCAGTCTACTATGGCTACACCTTC
CASSQEGAVYYGYTF
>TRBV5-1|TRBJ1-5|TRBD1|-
TGCGCCAGCAGCTTAAACCCGGGACAGGGGGGAGGTCAGCCCCAGCATTTT
CASSLNPGQGGGQPQHF
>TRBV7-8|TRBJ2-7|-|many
TGTGCCAGCAGCCCGGACAGCGATTCCTACGAGCAGTACTTC
CASSPDSDSYEQYF
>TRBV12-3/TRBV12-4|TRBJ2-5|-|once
TGTGCCAGCAGTTTAGTGCCGGAGACCCCCTACTTC
CASSLVPETPYF
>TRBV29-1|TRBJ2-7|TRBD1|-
TGCAGCGTTGAAGATGGGACAGGGGGCCACGAGCAGTACTTC
CSVEDGTGGHEQYF
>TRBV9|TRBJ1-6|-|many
TGTGCCAGCAGCGTGGACAGTGGGCTCGGTTCACCCCTCCACTTT
CASSVDSGLGSPLHF
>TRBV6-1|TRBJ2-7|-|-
TGTGCCAGCAGTGAATTCAGGTCCTACGAGCAGTACTTC
CASSEFRSYEQYF
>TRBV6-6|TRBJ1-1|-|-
TGTGCCAGCACCCGGGAGGGCACTGAAGCTTTCTTT
CASTREGTEAFF
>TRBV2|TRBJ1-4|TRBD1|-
TGTGCCAGCAGTTACCTCACAGGGGGCTCTGAAAAACTGTTTTTT
CASSYLTGGSEKLFF
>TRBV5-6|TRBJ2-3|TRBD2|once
TGTGCCAGCAGCTTGAGTCCTAGCGGAAGCACAGATACGCAGTATTTT
CASSLSPSGSTDTQYF
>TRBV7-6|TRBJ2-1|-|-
TGTGCCAGCAGCTTGGTAGGGGGCTCCTACAATGAGCAGTTCTTC
CASSLVGGSYNEQFF
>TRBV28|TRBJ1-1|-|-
TGTGCCAGCAGTTTACGGGAACGGTCCATCTACACTGAAGCTTTCTTT
CASSLRERSIYTEAFF
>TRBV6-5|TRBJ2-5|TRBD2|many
TGTGCCAGCAGTTTAGCGGGGGTAGGGGAGACCCAGTACTTC
CASSLAGVGETQYF
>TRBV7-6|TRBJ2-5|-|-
TGTGCCAGCAGCTTAGCGCTCCGAGGCGGGACCCAGTACTTC
CASSLALRGGTQYF
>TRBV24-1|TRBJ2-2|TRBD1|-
TGTGCCACCAGTGATTCTGGACAGGGATTGGCCGGGGAGCTGTTTTTT
CATSDSGQGLAGELFF
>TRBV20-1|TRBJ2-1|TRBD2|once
TGCAGTGCTAGTGGGGGGGGACCTTCCAATGAGCAGTTCTTC
CSASGGGPSNEQFF